Listed below are T cell receptor beta chains from one sample, sequenced in a study of cytotoxic CD8 clonotypes in ibrutinib-treated CLL. The table came from immunoSEQ multiplex PCR; TCRdb's copy has only in-frame clones and leaves some out. The sample includes 150,000 to 200,000 clones, about 88% of them seen just once. The sample was PBMCs, taken at disease progression, from a patient treated with ibrutinib. These receptors all come from a human donor with chronic lymphocytic leukemia. Both conserved end residues are part of each CDR3. Each record gives: J gene, clone size, D gene, V gene, CDR3 protein, CDR3 DNA. The D gene is left open where the match is weak. Expanded clones get a size class; other rows say once, few or many, or leave the size out.

>TRBJ1-2|NA|NA|TRBV6-1
CASIFYRSRNGGYTF
TGTGCCAGCATTTTCTACAGGTCCCGGAACGGAGGCTACACCTTC
>TRBJ2-7|NA|NA|TRBV14
CASSTQGLEQYF
TGTGCCAGCAGCACACAGGGTCTCGAGCAGTACTTC
>TRBJ2-7|NA|NA|TRBV11-3
CASSVRDQTYEQYF
TGTGCCAGCAGCGTCCGGGACCAGACCTACGAGCAGTACTTC
>TRBJ2-7|NA|NA|TRBV18
CASSPPGPQGEQYF
TGTGCCAGCTCACCACCGGGGCCCCAGGGGGAGCAGTACTTC
>TRBJ2-7|NA|NA|TRBV7-2
CATNPLDQGQVEQYF
TGTGCCACCAACCCGTTGGACCAGGGGCAAGTCGAGCAGTACTTC
>TRBJ2-7|NA|TRBD2|TRBV13
CASRRLAGSYEQYF
TGTGCCAGCAGGCGACTAGCGGGATCCTACGAGCAGTACTTC
>TRBJ1-5|once|NA|TRBV5-1
CASSLGTGGNQPQHF
TGCGCCAGCAGCTTGGGTACTGGGGGCAATCAGCCCCAGCATTTT
>TRBJ1-1|NA|NA|TRBV7-9
CASSLGLGNEAFF
TGTGCCAGCAGCTTAGGGTTGGGTAATGAAGCTTTCTTT
>TRBJ2-1|NA|NA|TRBV30
CAWSPRTYNEQFF
TGTGCCTGGAGTCCCCGAACCTACAATGAGCAGTTCTTC
>TRBJ1-2|NA|NA|TRBV15
CATSRDRPSSNYGYTF
TGTGCCACCAGCAGAGATCGCCCGAGTTCTAACTATGGCTACACCTTC
>TRBJ2-5|NA|TRBD2|TRBV29-1
CSAHSGETQYF
TGCAGCGCTCATAGCGGGGAGACCCAGTACTTC
>TRBJ2-7|few|TRBD2|TRBV5-4
CASSLDPSGSYEQYF
TGTGCCAGCAGCTTGGACCCTAGCGGTTCCTACGAGCAGTACTTC
>TRBJ2-3|NA|TRBD2|TRBV28
CASSPPTSGSTDTQYF
TGTGCCAGCAGTCCCCCCACTAGCGGATCCACAGATACGCAGTATTTT
>TRBJ2-1|NA|TRBD1|TRBV5-1
CASRNLGTGNNEQFF
TGCGCCAGCAGAAATTTGGGGACAGGTAACAATGAGCAGTTCTTC
>TRBJ1-1|NA|NA|TRBV9
CASSVGRKGGGEAFF
TGTGCCAGCAGCGTAGGACGGAAAGGGGGAGGTGAAGCTTTCTTT
>TRBJ2-7|NA|NA|TRBV28
CASSQIRTVDDEQYF
TGTGCCAGCAGTCAAATACGGACGGTGGACGACGAGCAGTACTTC
>TRBJ2-2|NA|NA|TRBV12-5
CASTGDVDTGELFF
TGTGCTAGTACCGGAGACGTGGACACCGGGGAGCTGTTTTTT
>TRBJ1-5|NA|NA|TRBV19
CASREGRRNQPQHF
TGTGCCAGTAGAGAGGGCCGGCGCAATCAGCCCCAGCATTTT
>TRBJ1-5|once|TRBD1|TRBV28
CASSQQGSVQPQHF
TGTGCCAGCAGTCAACAGGGGTCAGTTCAGCCCCAGCATTTT
>TRBJ2-5|NA|NA|TRBV6-1
CASSEAGTGLQETQYF
TGTGCCAGCAGTGAAGCGGGGACGGGGCTACAAGAGACCCAGTACTTC
>TRBJ2-1|NA|NA|TRBV9
CASSHDSGSYNEQFF
TGTGCCAGCAGCCACGACAGCGGCTCCTACAATGAGCAGTTCTTC
>TRBJ1-1|NA|NA|TRBV21-1
CASSAQAFF
TGTGCCAGCAGCGCGCAAGCTTTCTTT
>TRBJ2-7|NA|TRBD2|TRBV9
CASSVGTSGSEKQYF
TGTGCCAGCAGCGTGGGGACTAGCGGGAGTGAAAAGCAGTACTTC
>TRBJ2-7|NA|TRBD2|TRBV5-8
CASSFGTSGRAVYEQYF
TGTGCCAGCAGCTTTGGAACTAGCGGGAGGGCGGTCTACGAGCAGTACTTC
>TRBJ1-1|NA|NA|TRBV18
CASSLGQSGNTEAFF
TGTGCCAGCTCACTAGGACAGTCCGGAAACACTGAAGCTTTCTTT
>TRBJ2-2|NA|NA|TRBV30
CAWGRPGELFF
TGTGCCTGGGGTCGCCCCGGGGAGCTGTTTTTT
>TRBJ1-4|NA|NA|TRBV7-9
CASSPPGWEWGLFF
TGTGCCAGCAGCCCACCAGGTTGGGAATGGGGACTGTTTTTT
>TRBJ2-3|NA|NA|TRBV9
CASSVADTQYF
TGTGCCAGCAGCGTAGCGGATACGCAGTATTTT
>TRBJ2-7|NA|NA|TRBV25-1
CASSAMLDHSYEQYF
TGTGCCAGCAGTGCTATGCTCGACCACTCCTACGAGCAGTACTTC
>TRBJ2-1|NA|NA|TRBV12-5
CASGLVLREYANEQFF
TGTGCTAGTGGTTTGGTATTGAGGGAGTACGCGAATGAGCAGTTCTTC
>TRBJ2-7|NA|NA|TRBV7-2
CASSPGHYYEQYF
TGTGCCAGCAGCCCGGGACACTATTACGAGCAGTACTTC
>TRBJ2-5|NA|TRBD2|TRBV11-2
CASSWTSGFQETQYF
TGTGCCAGCAGCTGGACTAGCGGATTCCAAGAGACCCAGTACTTC
>TRBJ1-2|few|NA|TRBV7-2
CASSSRANYGYTF
TGTGCCAGCAGCTCAAGAGCTAACTATGGCTACACCTTC
>TRBJ2-7|few|NA|TRBV28
CASSSPGDTYEQYF
TGTGCCAGCAGTTCGCCGGGGGACACCTACGAGCAGTACTTC
>TRBJ1-3|once|NA|TRBV5-1
CASSLGTMSSGNTIYF
TGCGCCAGCAGCCTTGGGACTATGAGCTCTGGAAACACCATATATTTT
>TRBJ1-5|NA|NA|TRBV6-5
CASSPQARHQPQHF
TGTGCCAGCAGTCCCCAGGCCCGGCATCAGCCCCAGCATTTT
>TRBJ2-7|NA|NA|TRBV6-6
CASSFTAYEQYF
TGTGCCAGCAGTTTTACGGCTTACGAGCAGTACTTC
>TRBJ2-7|NA|NA|TRBV15
CATSRTSGGPYEQYF
TGTGCCACCAGCCGAACTTCTGGGGGCCCCTACGAGCAGTACTTC
>TRBJ2-5|NA|TRBD2|TRBV6-5
CAGGRGPGETQYF
TGTGCCGGGGGGAGGGGCCCAGGGGAGACCCAGTACTTC
>TRBJ2-1|NA|NA|TRBV27
CATIDRISNEQFF
TGTGCCACCATAGACAGGATCTCCAATGAGCAGTTCTTC
>TRBJ1-5|NA|TRBD1|TRBV5-5
CASSLVWDRAGNQPQHF
TGTGCCAGCAGCTTGGTCTGGGACAGGGCGGGCAATCAGCCCCAGCATTTT
>TRBJ2-7|NA|TRBD1|TRBV7-6
CASSRPPGQGYEQYF
TGTGCCAGCAGTCGTCCGCCGGGACAGGGCTACGAGCAGTACTTC
>TRBJ1-1|NA|NA|TRBV5-1
CASSLEGHSGTEAFF
TGCGCCAGCAGCTTGGAAGGGCACTCTGGGACTGAAGCTTTCTTT
>TRBJ2-7|NA|NA|TRBV6-6
CASSSDPIEFEQYF
TGTGCCAGCAGTAGCGACCCTATCGAGTTTGAGCAGTACTTC
>TRBJ1-1|NA|NA|TRBV11-3
CASSLSVGREAFF
TGTGCCAGCAGCTTATCGGTCGGTCGTGAAGCTTTCTTT
>TRBJ1-2|NA|NA|TRBV15
CATSRDYGVAYGYTF
TGTGCCACCAGCAGAGATTATGGCGTCGCCTATGGCTACACCTTC
>TRBJ2-3|NA|NA|TRBV6-5
CASSPASRGTDTQYF
TGTGCCAGCAGCCCGGCCTCCCGCGGCACAGATACGCAGTATTTT
>TRBJ2-7|once|TRBD2|TRBV10-3
CAISALTSGSPYEQYF
TGTGCCATCAGTGCCTTGACTAGCGGGAGCCCCTACGAGCAGTACTTC
>TRBJ2-7|NA|NA|TRBV5-6
CASSLGGQPGTYEQYF
TGTGCCAGCAGCCTAGGAGGGCAGCCTGGAACCTACGAGCAGTACTTC
>TRBJ1-1|NA|NA|TRBV6-5
CASSYGLGTEAFF
TGTGCCAGCAGTTACGGGTTAGGCACTGAAGCTTTCTTT
>TRBJ2-3|NA|NA|TRBV7-9
CASLRFATTDTQYF
TGTGCCAGCCTTCGATTCGCGACTACAGATACGCAGTATTTT
>TRBJ1-4|once|TRBD1|TRBV5-6
CASSRLTGPNEKLFF
TGTGCCAGCAGCCGTTTGACAGGGCCTAATGAAAAACTGTTTTTT